This T cell receptor (beta chain) was documented in a study of control samples from healthy donors and cancer patients (dated by TCRdb to 2018 to 2020). This clone was detected only once. The antigen this receptor binds is unknown. It has no much larger one-base neighbor in the sample; base qualities were not kept. Preparation of the library involved the immunoSEQ multiplex PCR assay. TCRdb's version of the immuneACCESS table is confined to in-frame rearrangements and falls short of the full clone set. An unresolved V gene accounts for under half of the shortfall where checked; the remainder is of unknown origin. The sample yields 100,000 to 150,000 clones; over 80% were counted once. The ten largest make up roughly 1.9% of the sample. The CDR3, cysteine through phenylalanine, is 14 amino acids long. Only the CDR3 part of the read is kept: 42 bases, read in frame from the first base. CDR1 and CDR2 are drawn from the germline V gene (reference sequence): GTSNPN, SVGIG. At the junction V is shortened by 2 bases and J by 5 bases; bases outside the gene matches: 2.

Sequences were obtained from blood. The sequence was obtained from a woman aged 50 to 65 in good health. The chain is assembled from TRBV30 and TRBJ1-4, with 10 middle bases fitting TRBD1. The nucleotide sequence reads TGTGCCTGGAGTAAGACAGGGGGCAATGAAAAACTGTTTTTT. This is translated as CAWSKTGGNEKLFF. The full variable domain, with segments outside the CDR3 supplied by the reference TRBV30 and TRBJ1-4 proteins, appears as SQTIHQWPATLVQPVGSPLSLECTVEGTSNPNLYWYRQAAGRGLQLLFYSVGIGQISSEVPQNLSASRPQDRQFILSSKKLLLSDSGFYLCAWSKTGGNEKLFFGSGTQLSVL.